Presented here are 12 T cell receptor beta chains from one specimen sequenced in a study of siplizumab effects on memory and regulatory T cells. Data came from immunoSEQ multiplex PCR; TCRdb stores just in-frame clones and leaves some out. Of approximately 100,000 clones in the sample, about 94% are singletons; the top ten hold around 0.16%. The sample was non-Treg CD4+ T cells sorted from blood. Receptors were obtained from a human donor in good health.

This chain links TRBV7-9 with TRBJ2-3; D gene ambiguous. CDR1 SEHNR and CDR2 FQNEAQ come from the germline V gene (reference sequence). The CDR3 covers 11 residues. V lost 5 bases to trimming and J lost 8 bases, with 8 bases between them. This CDR3 is CASSPLPTQYF. Written as DNA, the CDR3 is TGTGCCAGCAGCCCGTTGCCTACGCAGTATTTT.

J is TRBJ1-3 and V is TRBV7-3; D not certain. CDR1 and CDR2 from the germline V gene are SGHTA and FQGTGA. The germline V and J ends were trimmed by 6 bases and 0 bases, with 6 bases remaining between them. This CDR3 contains 13 residues. CDR3 in DNA: TGTGCCAGCAGTCATATCTCTGGAAACACCATATATTTT. It encodes CASSHISGNTIYF.

The chain is built from TRBV12-5 and TRBJ2-2; D is undetermined. The germline CDR1 and CDR2 sequences are LGHNT and FRNRAP. V was trimmed by 6 bases and J by 0 bases, leaving 17 bases between them. This CDR3 region has 17 residues. The CDR3 sequence is CASGQLRDSPNTGELFF. The CDR3 DNA sequence: TGTGCTAGTGGACAACTTCGCGACTCTCCGAACACCGGGGAGCTGTTTTTT.

The chain uses TRBV10-1 and TRBJ2-5; 8 bases fit TRBD1. With V trimmed by 3 bases and J by 3 bases, 6 bases remained unmatched. The CDR3 loop spans 15 amino acids. The germline V gene encodes CDR1 WNHNN and CDR2 SYGVQD (reference sequence). The DNA for the CDR3 is TGCGCCAGCAGTGACAGGGGGCTCGGCGAAGAGACCCAGTACTTC. Translating it yields CASSDRGLGEETQYF.

The chain combines TRBV5-1 with TRBJ1-2; D is unresolved. The CDR3 sequence is 12 residues long. Trimming left V 0 bases short and J 6 bases short, with 6 bases between. Germline V CDR1 and CDR2: SGHRS, YFSETQ. In DNA form, the CDR3 reads TGCGCCAGCAGCTTGGCTACGGATGGCTACACCTTC. As protein: CASSLATDGYTF. Supplemented by reference TRBV5-1 and TRBJ1-2, the full variable domain reads KAGVTQTPRYLIKTRGQQVTLSCSPISGHRSVSWYQQTPGQGLQFLFEYFSETQRNKGNFPGRFSGRQFSNSRSEMNVSTLELGDSALYLCASSLATDGYTFGSGTRLTVV.

This chain uses TRBV6-5 with TRBJ2-1, with 7 bases lining up with TRBD2. CDR1 and CDR2 from the germline V gene are MNHEY and SVGAGI. V lost 4 bases, J lost 0 bases, and 3 bases stayed unmatched. The length of the CDR3 is 15 residues. The CDR3 DNA reads as TGTGCCAGCAGTTGGGGCGGGAGCTCCTACAATGAGCAGTTCTTC. Protein sequence: CASSWGGSSYNEQFF.

With respect to this clone: A read error may produce the germline difference seen at one junction end. The chain employs TRBV9 and TRBJ2-2; no clear D gene. Germline-derived CDR1 and CDR2 are SGDLS and YYNGEE. There are 12 residues in the CDR3. The DNA of the CDR3 is TGTGCCAGCAGCGCCTACACGGGGGAGCTGTTTTTT. Translation gives CASSAYTGELFF.

V and J are TRBV7-3 and TRBJ2-7; D may be TRBD2 (7 bases). The V gene's germline CDR1 is SGHTA and CDR2 FQGTGA. The CDR3 loop spans 13 amino acids. V lost 8 bases to trimming and J lost 6 bases, with 17 bases between them. Here the CDR3 DNA reads TGTGCCAGCGCCCCGAGGGAGGGGGGCGAGCAGTACTTC. Protein sequence: CASAPREGGEQYF.

This clone has just one count. V is TRBV27 and J is TRBJ2-7; 8 bases are a match to TRBD2. The germline gives CDR1 MNHEY, CDR2 SMNVEV (reference sequence). The CDR3 runs to 15 residues. V lost 10 bases, J lost 2 bases, and 13 bases stayed unmatched. CDR3 in amino acids: CATRKGGRGAYEQYF. CDR3 sequence (DNA): TGTGCCACCCGTAAAGGTGGGCGGGGGGCCTACGAGCAGTACTTC.

J is TRBJ1-1 and V is TRBV2; D possibly corresponds to TRBD1 (5 bases). Trimming stripped 4 bases from V and 1 base from J, with 10 bases between. The CDR3 is made up of 14 amino acids. The germline V gene encodes CDR1 SNHLY and CDR2 FYNNEI. The chain's CDR3 is CASSVYRRNTEAFF. The CDR3 coding sequence is TGTGCCAGCAGTGTCTACAGGCGGAACACTGAAGCTTTCTTT. The full variable domain, completed using reference TRBV2 and TRBJ1-1, is EPEVTQTPSHQVTQMGQEVILRCVPISNHLYFYWYRQILGQKVEFLVSFYNNEISEKSEIFDDQFSVERPDGSNFTLKIRSTKLEDSAMYFCASSVYRRNTEAFFGQGTRLTVV.

V is TRBV2 and J is TRBJ1-5; 9 nucleotides line up with TRBD1. Trimming removed 11 bases from V and 0 bases from J; junction bases left unmatched: 8. CDR1 is SNHLY, CDR2 FYNNEI, per germline. This CDR3 has 15 residues. CDR3 coding DNA: TGTGCCTGCGCGGGGGACAGGGCTAGCAATCAGCCCCAGCATTTT. It specifies CACAGDRASNQPQHF.

J is TRBJ2-5 and V is TRBV18; D is unresolved. The CDR3 spans 15 residues. The germline V and J ends were trimmed by 0 bases and 4 bases, with 12 bases remaining between them. Per the germline V gene, CDR1 is KGHSH and CDR2 is LQKENI. This CDR3 reads CASSPPSPPRETQYF. The CDR3 DNA is TGTGCCAGCTCACCACCGAGTCCTCCTCGAGAGACCCAGTACTTC.